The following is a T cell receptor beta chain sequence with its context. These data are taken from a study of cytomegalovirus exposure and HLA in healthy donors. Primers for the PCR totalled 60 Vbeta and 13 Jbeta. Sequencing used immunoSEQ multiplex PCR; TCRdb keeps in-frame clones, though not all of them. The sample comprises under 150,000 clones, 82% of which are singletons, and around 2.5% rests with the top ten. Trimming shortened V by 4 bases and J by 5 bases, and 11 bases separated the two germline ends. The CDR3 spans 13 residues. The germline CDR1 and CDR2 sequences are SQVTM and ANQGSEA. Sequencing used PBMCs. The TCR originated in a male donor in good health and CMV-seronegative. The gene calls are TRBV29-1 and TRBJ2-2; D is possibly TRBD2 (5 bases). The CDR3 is CSVGLRLTGELFF. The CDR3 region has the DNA TGCAGCGTTGGACTACGATTAACCGGGGAGCTGTTTTTT.